This paragraph covers one T cell receptor beta chain sequence. The multiple sclerosis control cohort comprised treatment-naive individuals presenting with stable or active relapsing-remitting disease. Negative isolation was applied to CD8+ and CD4+ T cells, and FACS enrichment was applied to TEMRA cells. These data come from a study of CD8 T cells in Susac syndrome. An input of about 0.5 to 1 ug of RNA was subjected to reverse transcription using random hexamers. Across 54 Vbeta and 13 Jbeta, immunoSEQ multiplex PCR amplified TCR beta CDR3. TCRdb passed the immunoSEQ multiplex PCR reads through MiXCR, listing each CDR3 protein once. The data show some 300,000 distinct CDR3 sequences, 75% to 85% seen once. The V end lost 5 bases, the J end lost 2 bases, and 15 bases lay between the germline ends. Germline CDR1 MNHEY, CDR2 SMNVEV (reference sequence). This CDR3 has 16 amino acids.

The TCR sequence derives from a human donor with multiple sclerosis. J is TRBJ2-2 and V is TRBV27; D unresolved. Source material: CD8+ T cells from PBMCs. The chain's CDR3 is CASSQHVGPNTGELFF. The DNA for the CDR3 is TGTGCCAGCAGTCAACACGTCGGGCCCAACACCGGGGAGCTGTTTTTT.